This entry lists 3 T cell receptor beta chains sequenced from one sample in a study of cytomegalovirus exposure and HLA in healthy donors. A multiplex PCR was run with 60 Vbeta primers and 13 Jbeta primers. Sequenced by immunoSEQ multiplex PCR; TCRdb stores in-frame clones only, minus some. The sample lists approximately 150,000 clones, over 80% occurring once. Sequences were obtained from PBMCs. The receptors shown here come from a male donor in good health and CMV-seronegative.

CDR3 loop: CASSPSGGVDEQFF. DNA of the CDR3: TGTGCCAGCAGCCCTAGCGGGGGGGTCGATGAGCAGTTCTTC. This chain uses TRBV7-2 with TRBJ2-1, with 12 positions matching TRBD2. The CDR3 runs 14 residues. Per germline, CDR1 SGHTA and CDR2 FQGNSA. The V segment lost 5 bases and the J segment 8 bases; nucleotides outside the gene matches: 4.

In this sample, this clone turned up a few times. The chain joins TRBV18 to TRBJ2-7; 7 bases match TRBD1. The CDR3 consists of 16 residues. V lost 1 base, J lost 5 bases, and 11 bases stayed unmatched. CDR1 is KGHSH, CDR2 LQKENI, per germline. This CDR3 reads CASSPRQGKLENEQYF. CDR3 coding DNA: TGTGCCAGCTCACCACGACAGGGAAAGCTGGAGAACGAGCAGTACTTC.

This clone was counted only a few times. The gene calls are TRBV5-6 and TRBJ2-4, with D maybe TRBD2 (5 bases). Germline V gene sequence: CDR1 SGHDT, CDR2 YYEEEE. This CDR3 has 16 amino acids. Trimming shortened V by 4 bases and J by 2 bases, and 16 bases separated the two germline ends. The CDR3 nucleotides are TGTGCCAGCAGCAGGCGGGCTCTACTTTCCAAAAACATTCAGTACTTC. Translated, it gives CASSRRALLSKNIQYF.